This entry lists 24 T cell receptor beta chains sequenced from one sample in a study of Ad26.COV2.S vaccination and SARS-CoV-2 variants (dated by TCRdb to about 2021). The sample's treatment or condition label, in plain terms: 15 to 20 received Ad26.COV2.S at low or high dose, single or two shots; roughly five received placebo; per-sample allocation not given. For vaccine and placebo recipients, the sequenced repertoires came from samples collected on day 63 after the first injection. Receptor amplification or capture employed the immunoSEQ multiplex PCR assay. The table comes from immuneACCESS by way of TCRdb, which keeps in-frame sequences with V and J called. Part of the clones is missing from these tables; in studies checked, under half for an unresolved V gene and the rest for unknown reasons. For this sample the table gives 350,000 to 500,000 clones, of which roughly 90% were detected only once. The ten biggest clones cover 3.6% of the sample.

The starting material was peripheral blood, obtained in a trial of Ad26.COV2.S vaccine versus placebo. These receptor sequences come from a person aged 18-60 years who received the Ad26.COV2.S COVID-19 vaccine or a placebo.

A remark on this clone: A clone one base away is much larger, so this may be a read error. V and J are TRBV6-1 and TRBJ1-2; D not certain. V lost 0 bases and J lost 4, with 3 bases in between. This CDR3 region has 12 residues. The germline V gene has CDR1 MNHNS and CDR2 SASEGT. CDR3 nucleotide sequence: TGTGCCAGCAGTGAAGCGGGCTATGGCTACACCTTC. Residues: CASSEAGYGYTF.

This chain uses TRBV24-1 with TRBJ2-1, with a weak D call TRBD2 (7 bases). Germline CDR1 and CDR2: KGHDR and SFDVKD. This CDR3 is built from 16 residues. The V end lost 3 bases, the J end lost 8 bases, and 19 bases lay between the germline ends. CDR3 DNA sequence: TGTGCCACCAGTGATCAAAAACGGGGGGCGACGGATGAGCAGTTCTTC. It yields the protein CATSDQKRGATDEQFF.

CDR3 sequence: CASRRTGYYYEQYF. CDR3 nucleotides: TGTGCCAGCAGGAGGACAGGGTACTACTACGAGCAGTACTTC. The chain uses TRBV2 and TRBJ2-7; 8 nucleotides agree with TRBD1. CDR1 is SNHLY, CDR2 FYNNEI, per germline. CDR3 length: 14 residues. The junction had 7 bases not matched to a gene; V was cut back by 6 bases and J by 3 bases.

Note on this clone: The junction differs from germline at one of its ends, possibly a read error. The chain has TRBV6-1 and TRBJ1-1; D may be TRBD1 (6 bases). Germline V gives CDR1 MNHNS, CDR2 SASEGT. The CDR3 contains 10 residues. The CDR3 sequence is CASSDLEGGF. CDR3 coding DNA: TGTGCCAGCAGTGATTTGGAGGGGGGTTTT.

The chain employs TRBV28 and TRBJ1-2, with 10 bases fitting TRBD1. CDR1 MDHEN and CDR2 SYDVKM come from the germline V gene. The ends lost 5 bases at V and 3 bases at J; junction bases unmatched: 6. This CDR3 has 15 amino acids. The CDR3 here is CASSHDRGRYYGYTF. The CDR3 region has the DNA TGTGCCAGCAGTCACGACAGGGGGCGATACTATGGCTACACCTTC.

This clone has only one observation. The chain recombines TRBV18 with TRBJ2-2, with 8 nucleotides matching TRBD1. The CDR3 runs to 15 residues. V lost 3 bases, J lost 4 bases, and 4 bases stayed unmatched. The germline V gene encodes CDR1 KGHSH and CDR2 LQKENI. The DNA of the CDR3 is TGTGCCAGCTCACCTCGGACAGGGCGCACCGGGGAGCTGTTTTTT. Protein: CASSPRTGRTGELFF.

This clone has a single count. The chain is built from TRBV9 and TRBJ2-3; 10 nucleotides match TRBD2. In germline, CDR1 is SGDLS, CDR2 YYNGEE. This CDR3 has 15 amino acids. Unmatched junction bases numbered 3, after V lost 5 bases and J lost 0 bases. The CDR3 DNA sequence: TGTGCCAGCAGTTTAGCGGGGGGAAGCACAGATACGCAGTATTTT. Protein: CASSLAGGSTDTQYF.

The rearrangement links TRBV7-3 to TRBJ2-1, with a weak D call TRBD2 (7 bases). CDR3 length: 13 residues. Germline V CDR1 and CDR2: SGHTA, FQGTGA. The V gene lost 5 bases and the J gene lost 7 bases, with 12 bases spanning the gap. The CDR3 here is CASSPGGFNEQFF. In DNA, the CDR3 is TGTGCCAGCAGCCCGGGGGGCTTTAATGAGCAGTTCTTC.

The chain has TRBV27 and TRBJ2-7, with a possible D match to TRBD2 (6 bases). Trimming took off 6 bases at V and 2 bases at J, with 17 bases between the two ends. The germline V gene has CDR1 MNHEY and CDR2 SMNVEV (reference sequence). CDR3 length equals 15 residues. CDR3 sequence (DNA): TGTGCCAGCAGCGCTGTGGGGGGATTTGCCTACGAGCAGTACTTC. Translated, it gives CASSAVGGFAYEQYF.

The rearrangement joins TRBV19 to TRBJ2-5; maybe TRBD1 (6 bases). V was trimmed by 5 bases and J by 2 bases, leaving 15 bases between them. The CDR3 covers 15 residues. CDR1 LNHDA and CDR2 SQIVND come from the germline V gene (reference sequence). CDR3 residues: CASSPGQPGQETQYF. The CDR3 bases are TGTGCCAGTAGTCCGGGACAACCTGGTCAAGAGACCCAGTACTTC. Full variable domain (missing parts from reference TRBV19 and TRBJ2-5): DGGITQSPKYLFRKEGQNVTLSCEQNLNHDAMYWYRQDPGQGLRLIYYSQIVNDFQKGDIAEGYSVSREKKESFPLTVTSAQKNPTAFYLCASSPGQPGQETQYFGPGTRLLVL.

The chain joins TRBV30 to TRBJ1-5; tentative D call: TRBD1 (6 bases). Germline CDR1 and CDR2: GTSNPN and SVGIG (reference sequence). Trimming stripped 5 bases from V and 8 bases from J, with 22 bases between. The CDR3 has 15 residues. The DNA for the CDR3 is TGTGCCTGGCCCAAAATGGGACATCGAGGTGAGCCCCAGCATTTT. Its protein product is CAWPKMGHRGEPQHF.

This chain connects TRBV6-6 to TRBJ2-3; a possible D gene is TRBD2 (6 bases). V lost 5 bases and J lost 0, with 24 bases in between. The CDR3 is 19 residues long. The V gene's germline CDR1 is MNHNY and CDR2 SVGAGI (reference sequence). DNA for the CDR3: TGTGCCAGCAGTCGGAGGGCGCGCCCGTCTGCTTATAGCACAGATACGCAGTATTTT. Translation: CASSRRARPSAYSTDTQYF.

The gene calls are TRBV25-1 and TRBJ2-6; 7 positions agree with TRBD1. V dropped 1 base and J dropped 0; count of bases not matched to a gene: 3. The CDR3 is 17 amino acids. CDR1 is MGHDK, CDR2 SYGVNS, per germline. The CDR3 here is CASSELGQNSGANVLTF. The CDR3 DNA reads TGTGCCAGCAGTGAATTGGGACAGAACTCTGGGGCCAACGTCCTGACTTTC.

The gene calls are TRBV5-1 and TRBJ1-4; the match to TRBD1 covers 7 bases. In germline, CDR1 is SGHRS, CDR2 YFSETQ. This CDR3 contains 16 residues. J was trimmed by 1 base and V by 1 base; bases with no gene match: 4. In DNA, the CDR3 is TGCGCCAGCAGCTTGTCAGGGGGGAGAACTAATGAAAAACTGTTTTTT. This codes for CASSLSGGRTNEKLFF.

The rearrangement uses TRBV6-5 and TRBJ2-1; D may be TRBD1 (5 bases). Trimming removed 7 bases at V and 9 bases at J, with 16 bases between. CDR1 is MNHEY and CDR2 is SVGAGI in the germline V gene. The CDR3 contains 13 residues. CDR3 nucleotide sequence: TGTGCCAGCACCTGGCTACAGGCGTCTGAGCAGTTCTTC. It codes for CASTWLQASEQFF.

The chain couples TRBV3-1 (or the pseudogene TRBV3-2) to TRBJ2-1; 7 bases are shared with TRBD1. V gave up 3 bases and J gave up 7 bases; unmatched junction bases: 9. The CDR3 is made up of 15 amino acids. The germline gives CDR1 LGHDT, CDR2 YNNKEL (reference sequence). CDR3 coding DNA: TGTGCCAGCAGCCATGCCTTTAGGGGGCCAAATGAGCAGTTCTTC. This gives the protein CASSHAFRGPNEQFF.

The gene calls are TRBV18 and TRBJ1-5; weak D call: TRBD1 (5 bases). This CDR3 region has 13 residues. CDR1 KGHSH and CDR2 LQKENI come from the germline V gene. The V end was cut by 3 bases, the J end by 7 bases, with 10 bases between. CDR3 coding DNA: TGTGCCAGCTCACCTAGGGGTGGCCAGCCCCAGCATTTT. Amino acids: CASSPRGGQPQHF.

The rearrangement links TRBV4-3 to TRBJ1-2, with TRBD1 matching 10 bases. With V trimmed by 2 bases and J by 6 bases, 9 bases remained unmatched. CDR1 and CDR2 (germline): LGHNA, YSLEER. The CDR3 is 16 amino acids. The CDR3 spells CASSQILDRGGDGYTF. CDR3 in DNA: TGCGCCAGCAGCCAAATATTGGACAGGGGGGGAGATGGCTACACCTTC.

This rearrangement joins TRBV5-6 to TRBJ1-1; tentative D call: TRBD1 (6 bases). The CDR3 has 17 amino acids. CDR1 is SGHDT, CDR2 YYEEEE, per germline. Trimming took off 2 bases at V and 1 base at J, with 18 bases between the two ends. For the CDR3, the DNA is TGTGCCAGCAGCTTTCTTCCGGGGGGCAGACAGAACACTGAAGCTTTCTTT. Amino acids: CASSFLPGGRQNTEAFF.

The gene calls are TRBV7-2 and TRBJ2-7, with no clear D. The CDR3 extends over 14 amino acids. CDR1 SGHTA and CDR2 FQGNSA come from the germline V gene. Trimming removed 2 bases from V and 2 bases from J, with 10 bases in between. The CDR3 DNA is TGTGCCAGCAGCTTAAATGCCAGGCCCTACGAGCAGTACTTC. Protein: CASSLNARPYEQYF.

This chain connects TRBV5-4 to TRBJ2-3; D might be TRBD1 (6 bases). The CDR3 totals 16 residues. Looked up from germline, CDR1 is SGHNT and CDR2 is YYREEE (reference sequence). The ends were cut back, 3 bases at V and 10 bases at J, with 24 bases in the middle. The CDR3, as DNA: TGTGCCAGCAGCTCCGCCGGGACACAAAACGTCGGGGCGCAGTATTTT. Encoded protein: CASSSAGTQNVGAQYF.

V usage is TRBV6-1 and J usage is TRBJ1-5; D not resolved. The germline CDR1 and CDR2 sequences are MNHNS and SASEGT. The CDR3 has 11 residues. Trimming took 2 bases from V and 9 from J, leaving 5 bases between them. CDR3 DNA sequence: TGTGCCAGCAGTGAATTTGGGCCCCAGCATTTT. It yields the protein CASSEFGPQHF.

The chain uses TRBV27 and TRBJ2-6; D may be TRBD1 or TRBD2 (5 bases each). V lost 8 bases and J 0 bases, leaving 8 bases between the germline ends. Germline V gene sequence: CDR1 MNHEY, CDR2 SMNVEV (reference sequence). The CDR3 contains 14 residues. The CDR3 DNA follows: TGTGCCAGCGGTGGGGGCTCTGGGGCCAACGTCCTGACTTTC. Its translation is CASGGGSGANVLTF.

The chain links TRBV7-2 to TRBJ1-2; 10 positions agree with TRBD1. The ends lost 0 bases at V and 6 bases at J; junction bases unmatched: 10. Germline-derived CDR1 and CDR2 are SGHTA and FQGNSA. The CDR3 spans 17 residues. This CDR3 reads CASSLAPLLGTGDGYTF. The CDR3 nucleotides read TGTGCCAGCAGCTTAGCCCCCTTACTCGGGACAGGGGATGGCTACACCTTC.